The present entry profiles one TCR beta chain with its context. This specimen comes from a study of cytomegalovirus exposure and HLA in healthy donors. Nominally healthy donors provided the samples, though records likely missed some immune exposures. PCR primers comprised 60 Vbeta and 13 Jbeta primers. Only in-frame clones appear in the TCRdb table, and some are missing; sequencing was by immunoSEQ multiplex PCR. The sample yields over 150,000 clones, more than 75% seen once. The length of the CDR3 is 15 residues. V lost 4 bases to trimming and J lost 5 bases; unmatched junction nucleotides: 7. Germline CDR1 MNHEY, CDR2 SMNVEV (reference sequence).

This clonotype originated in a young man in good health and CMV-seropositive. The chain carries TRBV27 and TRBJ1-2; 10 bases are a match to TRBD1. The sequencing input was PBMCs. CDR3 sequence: CASSSTGQGTYGYTF. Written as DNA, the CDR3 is TGTGCCAGCAGTTCCACGGGACAGGGGACGTATGGCTACACCTTC.